The entry below gives a single T cell receptor beta chain sequence along with its context. Other DNA sequences within the sample encode an identical CDR3. The entry originates in a study of blood T cell repertoires in COVID-19. Germline V lookup: CDR1 SGHRS, CDR2 YFSETQ. The CDR3 length is 14 residues. The V and J ends lost 3 bases and 1 base respectively, with 10 bases between them. All recovered Cohort 3 donors got two negative PCRs, got clearance, or saw symptom resolution. Data came from immunoSEQ multiplex PCR; TCRdb stores just in-frame clones and leaves some out. Of 230,000 or so clones listed, around 82% are singletons.

Sequencing used PBMCs or T cells enriched from blood (not recorded which). The chain combines TRBV5-1 with TRBJ2-5; a weak D match, TRBD1 (5 bases). The clonotype originates from a man aged 50 to 59 who had recovered from COVID-19. The CDR3 region is CASSSGQGQETQYF. The CDR3 DNA reads TGCGCCAGCAGCTCAGGACAAGGCCAAGAGACCCAGTACTTC.